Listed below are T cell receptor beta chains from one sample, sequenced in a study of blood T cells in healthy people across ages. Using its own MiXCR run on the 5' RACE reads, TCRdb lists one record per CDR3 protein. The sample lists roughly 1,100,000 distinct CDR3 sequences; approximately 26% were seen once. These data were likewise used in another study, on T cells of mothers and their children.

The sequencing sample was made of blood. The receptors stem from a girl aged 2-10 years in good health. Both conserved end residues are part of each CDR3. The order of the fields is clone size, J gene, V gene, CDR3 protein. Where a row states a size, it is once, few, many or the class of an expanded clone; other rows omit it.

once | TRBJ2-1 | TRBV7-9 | CASSSVAGGNEQFF
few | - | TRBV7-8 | CASSLAGVNPYEQYF
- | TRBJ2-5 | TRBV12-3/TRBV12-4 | CTSSLTGKETQYF
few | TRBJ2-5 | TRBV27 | CASSATGSGETQYF
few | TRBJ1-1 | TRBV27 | CASSFFYENTEAFF
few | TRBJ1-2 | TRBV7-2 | CASIIQGIDYGYTF
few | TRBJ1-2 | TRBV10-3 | CAIKTEMGGSRDGYTF
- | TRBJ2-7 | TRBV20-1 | CSARGLAGGLAQYF
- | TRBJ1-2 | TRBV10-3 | CAISESSNVGNPKRGGYTF
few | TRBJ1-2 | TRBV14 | CASSPRGQGGAYGYTF
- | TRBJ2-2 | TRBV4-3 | CASSPHGSLLSGELFF
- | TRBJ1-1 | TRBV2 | CASSEARGLEAFF
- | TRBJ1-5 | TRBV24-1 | CATSEDSFQPQHF
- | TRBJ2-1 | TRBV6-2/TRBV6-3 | CASSHPIAGAYNEQFF
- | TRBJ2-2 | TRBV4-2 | CAGRQGTHTGELFF
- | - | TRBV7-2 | CASTSSGGPYEQYF
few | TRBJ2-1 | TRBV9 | CASSPRLDPRNEQFF
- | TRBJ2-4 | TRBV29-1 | CSALTSDQNIQYF
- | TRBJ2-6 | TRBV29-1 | CSVFGAGLGANVLTF
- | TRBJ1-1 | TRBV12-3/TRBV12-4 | CASSPSGVDTEAFF
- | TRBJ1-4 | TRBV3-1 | CASSQEEGGKLFF
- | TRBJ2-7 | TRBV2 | CASRTTNPYEQYF
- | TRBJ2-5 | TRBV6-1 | CASSEARGSPQETQYF
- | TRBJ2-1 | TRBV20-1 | CSARALADFSYNEQFF
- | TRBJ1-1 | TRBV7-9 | CASSLVPDTEAFF